This TCR beta chain originates from a study of PD-L1 blockade in urothelial cancer. Turning to the study itself: Beginning in about 2014, patients received atezolizumab, given as 1,200 mg intravenously every 3 weeks. Specimens of blood held a median count of approximately 150,000 T cells. The study's findings and limits: Below-median pretreatment blood TCR clonality was associated with improved progression-free and overall survival.

On this clone itself: The target antigen is unknown.

The time point denotes: pretreatment peripheral blood. There are 12 residues in the CDR3. The authors spiked synthetic TCR analog templates into each PCR. Assay used: immunoSEQ multiplex PCR; TCRdb lists only in-frame clones, some missing. The profile shows some 45,000 clones, more than 75% of them singletons. The chain has TRBV1 and TRBJ1-1; the table's TRBD1 call for D was not verified on the DNA. TRBV1 is noted as a pseudogene. Sequencing used PBMCs, obtained around atezolizumab (anti-PD-L1) treatment. This sequence originates from a man between 60 and 75 years old with urothelial cancer. CDR3 residues: CTSSLDRGEAFF. In DNA, the CDR3 is TGCACCAGCAGCCTAGACAGGGGTGAAGCTTTCTTT.